This TCR beta chain was sequenced for a study of blood T cell repertoires in COVID-19. Across the whole study: Spain, Italy and the United States supplied samples that represented acute and convalescent COVID-19. Nucleic acid was either cDNA or gDNA, and it came from T cells, B-cell-depleted T cells, or PBMCs.

As handled by the study authors: The authors estimated nucleated cell counts from reference gene primer amplification. TCRdb keeps only in-frame clones here, not all; method: immunoSEQ multiplex PCR. The V and J calls and clone size were taken over from that table, and D and trimming were inferred from the DNA. Of 300,000 or so clones in the sample, around 90% were seen once. The sequenced sample was peripheral blood. The TCR originated in a middle-aged woman with acute or convalescent COVID-19.

CDR3 nucleotides: TGTGCCAGCCGGCGGGGACAGAATTCACCCCTCCACTTT. It specifies CASRRGQNSPLHF. This chain joins TRBV6-5 and TRBJ1-6; 7 nucleotides align to TRBD1. The CDR3 covers 13 residues. Germline assignment: CDR1 MNHEY and CDR2 SVGAGI. Germline trimming cut 8 bases from V and 7 bases from J; bases unmatched to any gene: 5.